One and the same sample provided the 30 T cell receptor beta chains below, sequenced in a study of shared clonotypes between healthy human individuals. The naive CD8 fraction comprised CD45RO-negative cells positively selected for CCR7 and excluded terminally differentiated effector memory CD45RA+ cells. Assay: immunoSEQ multiplex PCR; the TCRdb copy retains only in-frame clones and omits some. The data show millions of clones, over 85% seen once. Specimen: naive CD8+ T cells sorted from blood. Source of these receptors: a young man in good health.

The chain couples TRBV9 to TRBJ2-3; 9 bases align to TRBD1. Germline V gene data show CDR1 as SGDLS and CDR2 as YYNGEE. J gave up 4 bases and V 4 bases, and 7 bases lay outside the gene matches. The CDR3 contains 15 residues. This CDR3 reads CASSPGTGHADTQYF. Written as DNA, the CDR3 is TGTGCCAGCAGCCCCGGGACAGGGCATGCAGATACGCAGTATTTT. Full variable domain (rest looked up from reference TRBV9 and TRBJ2-3): DSGVTQTPKHLITATGQRVTLRCSPRSGDLSVYWYQQSLDQGLQFLIQYYNGEERAKGNILERFSAQQFPDLHSELNLSSLELGDSALYFCASSPGTGHADTQYFGPGTRLTVL.

This chain links TRBV6-1 with TRBJ2-7; 12 bases are a match to TRBD2. Germline loops: CDR1 MNHNS, CDR2 SASEGT. The V segment lost 3 bases and the J segment 5 bases; nucleotides outside the gene matches: 8. The CDR3 consists of 16 residues. For the CDR3, the DNA is TGTGCCAGCAGTGACCCTCTAGCGGGGGGGCCCCACGAGCAGTACTTC. As protein: CASSDPLAGGPHEQYF.

This clone has only one observation. This specimen includes other DNA sequences encoding the same CDR3. This sequence joins TRBV27 and TRBJ2-7; D unresolved. Looked up from germline, CDR1 is MNHEY and CDR2 is SMNVEV (reference sequence). V lost 2 bases and J 0 bases, leaving 5 bases between the germline ends. The CDR3 consists of 13 residues. The CDR3 protein is CASSLRISYEQYF. The CDR3 region has the DNA TGTGCCAGCAGTTTACGGATCTCCTACGAGCAGTACTTC.

J is TRBJ2-5 and V is TRBV6-6; no reliable D call. Germline V gene data show CDR1 as MNHNY and CDR2 as SVGAGI (reference sequence). V was shortened by 6 bases and J by 4 bases, with 9 bases between the two germline ends. This CDR3 is built from 12 residues. DNA of the CDR3: TGTGCCAGCAGCCCCCCGGGAGAGACCCAGTACTTC. This encodes CASSPPGETQYF.

V and J are TRBV27 and TRBJ1-4; D gene ambiguous. Deletions cut 3 bases from V and 5 bases from J, with 10 bases between. Per germline, CDR1 MNHEY and CDR2 SMNVEV (reference sequence). CDR3 size: 14 residues. CDR3 nucleotide sequence: TGTGCCAGCAGTTTCGACGGAGTAAATGAAAAACTGTTTTTT. Its translation is CASSFDGVNEKLFF.

V is TRBV6-5 and J is TRBJ2-5; D not resolved. V lost 4 bases, J lost 5 bases, and 11 bases lay in between. The CDR3 totals 13 residues. Germline lookup yields CDR1 MNHEY and CDR2 SVGAGI. The CDR3 spells CASSLDLSETQYF. The CDR3, as DNA: TGTGCCAGCAGTTTGGATTTGTCGGAGACCCAGTACTTC.

The chain links TRBV5-6 to TRBJ2-7; D possibly corresponds to TRBD2 (6 bases). Trimming removed 3 bases at V and 3 bases at J, with 16 bases between. Looked up from germline, CDR1 is SGHDT and CDR2 is YYEEEE. This CDR3 comprises 15 residues. CDR3 region: CASSYPPEGNYEQYF. In DNA form, the CDR3 reads TGTGCCAGCAGCTATCCCCCGGAGGGGAACTACGAGCAGTACTTC.

With respect to this clone: A far more abundant clone sits one base away, making this likely a read error. Other DNA sequences in the same sample also yield this CDR3. The chain is built from TRBV5-6 and TRBJ1-5, with a possible D match to TRBD1 (5 bases). The CDR3 is 12 amino acids. The germline V and J ends were trimmed by 4 bases and 5 bases, with 7 bases remaining between them. Germline values: CDR1 SGHDT, CDR2 YYEEEE. The CDR3 protein is CASSEGDQPQHF. The DNA of the CDR3 is TGTGCCAGCAGCGAAGGGGATCAGCCCCAGCATTTT. The entire variable domain, with the rest obtained from reference TRBV5-6 and TRBJ1-5, is as follows: DAGVTQSPTHLIKTRGQQVTLRCSPKSGHDTVSWYQQALGQGPQFIFQYYEEEERQRGNFPDRFSGHQFPNYSSELNVNALLLGDSALYLCASSEGDQPQHFGDGTRLSIL.

This sequence joins TRBV28 and TRBJ2-7, with TRBD2 identical over 9 bases. This CDR3 spans 15 amino acids. Germline V gene sequence: CDR1 MDHEN, CDR2 SYDVKM. V lost 4 bases and J lost 6; bases outside the gene matches: 10. The CDR3 bases are TGTGCCAGCAGTTCTAGGCCTAGCGGGGTCCTCGAGCAGTACTTC. Translating it yields CASSSRPSGVLEQYF.

This chain links TRBV4-1 with TRBJ2-3, with 8 bases identical to TRBD2. V trimming: 4 bases; J trimming: 2 bases; junction bases outside the gene matches: 14. The V gene's germline CDR1 is MGHRA and CDR2 YSYEKL. There are 18 residues in the CDR3. Here the CDR3 DNA reads TGCGCCAGCAGCCTTTCACCCTCCGGCGGGAGGATCACAGATACGCAGTATTTT. It yields the protein CASSLSPSGGRITDTQYF.

The V gene is TRBV5-5, the J gene TRBJ1-1; 7 bases are shared with TRBD1. V lost 4 bases and J lost 7; bases outside the gene matches: 19. The germline CDR1 and CDR2 sequences are SGHKS and YYEKEE (reference sequence). The CDR3 has 17 amino acids. DNA for the CDR3: TGTGCCAGCAGCGTATTAGTGACAGGGAGCTTTGATGGTGAAGCTTTCTTT. Amino acid sequence: CASSVLVTGSFDGEAFF.

To note about this clone: The same CDR3 can be traced to other DNA sequences in this sample. The chain uses TRBV5-1 and TRBJ2-7; TRBD2 is a possible D gene (5 bases). This CDR3 region has 13 residues. The germline V gene encodes CDR1 SGHRS and CDR2 YFSETQ. Deletions cut 2 bases from V and 3 bases from J, with 9 bases between. The CDR3 is CASSFGLSYEQYF. CDR3 nucleotide sequence: TGCGCCAGCAGCTTCGGACTGAGCTACGAGCAGTACTTC. Using reference TRBV5-1 and TRBJ2-7 for the parts outside the CDR3, the full variable domain is KAGVTQTPRYLIKTRGQQVTLSCSPISGHRSVSWYQQTPGQGLQFLFEYFSETQRNKGNFPGRFSGRQFSNSRSEMNVSTLELGDSALYLCASSFGLSYEQYFGPGTRLTVT.

This CDR3 reads CASSDPMGVEQYF. Written as DNA, the CDR3 is TGTGCCAGCAGTGACCCGATGGGCGTCGAGCAGTACTTC. The rearrangement links TRBV2 to TRBJ2-7; the D is unclear. This CDR3 spans 13 amino acids. Trimming shortened V by 3 bases and J by 6 bases, and 12 bases separated the two germline ends. Germline V gene data show CDR1 as SNHLY and CDR2 as FYNNEI.

This chain joins TRBV7-9 and TRBJ2-2; weak D call: TRBD2 (5 bases). Germline V gene sequence: CDR1 SEHNR, CDR2 FQNEAQ (reference sequence). The CDR3 loop spans 15 amino acids. The germline V and J ends were trimmed by 2 bases and 2 bases, with 9 bases remaining between them. Here the CDR3 reads CASSLQAVNTGELFF. In DNA form, the CDR3 reads TGTGCCAGCAGCTTACAAGCGGTCAACACCGGGGAGCTGTTTTTT. The full variable domain, with the rest looked up from reference TRBV7-9 and TRBJ2-2, is DTGVSQNPRHKITKRGQNVTFRCDPISEHNRLYWYRQTLGQGPEFLTYFQNEAQLEKSRLLSDRFSAERPKGSFSTLEIQRTEQGDSAMYLCASSLQAVNTGELFFGEGSRLTVL.

The gene calls are TRBV27 and TRBJ2-5, with a possible D match to TRBD1 (6 bases). The V and J ends lost 5 bases and 5 bases respectively, with 24 bases between them. The CDR3 sequence is 17 residues long. Germline assignment: CDR1 MNHEY and CDR2 SMNVEV (reference sequence). CDR3 DNA sequence: TGTGCCAGCAGTGCCGAAGGAACAGGGCAGCTTGGGGAGACCCAGTACTTC. Translation: CASSAEGTGQLGETQYF.

The V call is TRBV6-1, the J call TRBJ2-7; D gene ambiguous. Per germline, CDR1 MNHNS and CDR2 SASEGT. The CDR3 is made up of 13 amino acids. Deletions cut 4 bases from V and 2 bases from J, with 9 bases between. CDR3: CASSVRSPYEQYF. As DNA, the CDR3 is TGTGCCAGCAGTGTTAGATCCCCCTACGAGCAGTACTTC.

This clone was observed a handful of times. V usage is TRBV2 and J usage is TRBJ1-6; tentative D call: TRBD1 (6 bases). The CDR3 contains 17 residues. V dropped 4 bases and J dropped 5 bases, with 18 bases sitting between them. Per the germline V gene, CDR1 is SNHLY and CDR2 is FYNNEI. The CDR3 spells CASSGWDTGGDNSPLHF. DNA for the CDR3: TGTGCCAGCAGTGGTTGGGACACCGGAGGTGATAATTCACCCCTCCACTTT.

Worth noting for this clone: Other DNA sequences in the sample encode the same CDR3. This chain connects TRBV7-8 to TRBJ2-1; D remains ambiguous. This CDR3 is 12 amino acids long. V was pared by 0 bases and J by 4 bases, with 1 base between. Germline assignment: CDR1 SGHVS and CDR2 FQNEAQ. The CDR3 region is CASSLAYNEQFF. The CDR3 DNA reads TGTGCCAGCAGCTTAGCGTACAATGAGCAGTTCTTC.

This rearrangement joins TRBV5-3 to TRBJ2-1; TRBD2 agrees at 7 bases. TRBV5-3 is an ORF for which the function is uncertain. V was clipped by 4 bases and J by 6 bases; unmatched bases: 7. This CDR3 has 14 residues. CDR3 sequence reads: CARSPRPGGNEQFF. CDR3 bases: TGTGCCAGAAGCCCCCGGCCGGGGGGCAATGAGCAGTTCTTC.

The chain employs TRBV6-5 and TRBJ2-1; 10 bases align to TRBD1. V was pared by 6 bases and J by 4 bases, with 6 bases of the junction left unmatched. The CDR3 loop spans 15 amino acids. Germline loops: CDR1 MNHEY, CDR2 SVGAGI. The CDR3 loop is CASRAGTGAYNEQFF. The CDR3 DNA sequence: TGTGCCAGCAGGGCCGGGACAGGGGCTTACAATGAGCAGTTCTTC.

The J gene is TRBJ1-5, the V gene TRBV6-4; 10 bases line up with TRBD1. V was clipped by 5 bases and J by 8 bases; unmatched bases: 6. The CDR3 has 14 amino acids. Germline V CDR1 and CDR2: MRHNA, SNTAGT. The CDR3 sequence: CASSPLGQGKPQHF. The CDR3 nucleotides are TGTGCCAGCAGTCCATTGGGACAGGGGAAGCCCCAGCATTTT.

V gene TRBV2 combines with J gene TRBJ2-7; D unclear. V lost 7 bases, J lost 2 bases, and 12 bases lay in between. In germline, CDR1 is SNHLY, CDR2 FYNNEI. The CDR3 is 13 residues long. The CDR3 is CASIETPAYEQYF. Written as DNA, the CDR3 is TGTGCCAGCATCGAGACCCCCGCCTACGAGCAGTACTTC. Based on the CDR3 plus reference TRBV2 and TRBJ2-7, the full variable domain is EPEVTQTPSHQVTQMGQEVILRCVPISNHLYFYWYRQILGQKVEFLVSFYNNEISEKSEIFDDQFSVERPDGSNFTLKIRSTKLEDSAMYFCASIETPAYEQYFGPGTRLTVT.

The count of this clone is one. The V call is TRBV15, the J call TRBJ1-1; 9 bases fit TRBD1. The CDR3 has 12 amino acids. J gave up 8 bases and V 8 bases, and 6 bases lay outside the gene matches. Germline loops: CDR1 LNHNV, CDR2 YYDKDF (reference sequence). Here the CDR3 reads CATSGTGSEAFF. Here the CDR3 DNA reads TGTGCCACCTCAGGGACAGGGAGCGAAGCTTTCTTT.

The genes are TRBV19 and TRBJ1-2; the D is unclear. Germline CDR1 LNHDA, CDR2 SQIVND (reference sequence). V was cut by 7 bases and J by 2 bases, with 11 bases left in between. This CDR3 is 13 amino acids long. The CDR3 loop is CASTSDINYGYTF. CDR3 coding DNA: TGTGCCAGTACTTCTGACATAAACTATGGCTACACCTTC.

The chain carries TRBV28 and TRBJ2-1, with TRBD2 identical over 8 bases. The CDR3 spans 19 residues. Germline loops: CDR1 MDHEN, CDR2 SYDVKM. J lost 2 bases, V lost 4 bases, and 16 bases had no gene match. CDR3 protein: CASSWRVLTGGPTYNEQFF. CDR3 nucleotides: TGTGCCAGCAGTTGGAGGGTCCTAACGGGGGGGCCTACCTACAATGAGCAGTTCTTC.

This chain connects TRBV11-2 to TRBJ2-7; D unclear. In germline, CDR1 is SGHAT, CDR2 FQNNGV. The V end lost 4 bases, the J end lost 4 bases, and 14 bases lay between the germline ends. The CDR3 is 14 residues long. The CDR3 nucleotides read TGTGCCAGCAGCTACGGTGGCCCTAAATACGAGCAGTACTTC. This codes for CASSYGGPKYEQYF.

The chain links TRBV5-1 to TRBJ2-5; D may correspond to TRBD1 or TRBD2 (5 bases each). From germline, CDR1 is SGHRS and CDR2 YFSETQ. The CDR3 covers 17 residues. With 0 bases removed from V and 1 base from J, the gap between germline ends came to 16 bases. The CDR3: CASSLAGVVGVQETQYF. CDR3 coding DNA: TGCGCCAGCAGCTTGGCCGGGGTAGTGGGGGTCCAAGAGACCCAGTACTTC.

The rearrangement joins TRBV4-2 to TRBJ2-5; TRBD1 agrees at 8 bases. CDR1 LGHNA and CDR2 YNFKEQ come from the germline V gene. Germline trimming cut 1 base from V and 3 bases from J; bases unmatched to any gene: 4. There are 15 residues in the CDR3. CDR3 residues: CASSQGPTGEETQYF. DNA of the CDR3: TGTGCCAGCAGCCAAGGCCCGACAGGGGAAGAGACCCAGTACTTC.

This sequence joins TRBV7-6 and TRBJ2-7; D not certain. This CDR3 comprises 13 residues. Trimming took off 4 bases at V and 3 bases at J, with 10 bases between the two ends. From germline, CDR1 is SGHVS and CDR2 FNYEAQ. CDR3 sequence: CASSSRLNYEQYF. The CDR3 DNA is TGTGCCAGCAGCTCTAGACTGAACTACGAGCAGTACTTC.

The rearrangement links TRBV10-3 to TRBJ2-7; tentative D call: TRBD1 (6 bases). Per the germline V gene, CDR1 is ENHRY and CDR2 is SYGVKD. CDR3 length: 12 amino acids. Trimming left V 4 bases short and J 2 bases short, with 6 bases between. The CDR3 loop is CAISGDTYEQYF. The CDR3 DNA reads as TGTGCCATCAGTGGGGACACCTACGAGCAGTACTTC.